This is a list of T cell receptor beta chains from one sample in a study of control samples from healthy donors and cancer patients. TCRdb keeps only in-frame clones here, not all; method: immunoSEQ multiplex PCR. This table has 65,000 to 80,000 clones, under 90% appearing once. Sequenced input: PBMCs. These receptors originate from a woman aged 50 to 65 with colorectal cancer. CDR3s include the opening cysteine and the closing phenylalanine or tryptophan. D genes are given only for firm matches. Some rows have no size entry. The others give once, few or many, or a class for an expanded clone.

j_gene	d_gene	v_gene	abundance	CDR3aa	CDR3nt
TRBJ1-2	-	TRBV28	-	CATENTQGGNYGYTF	TGTGCCACCGAAAATACTCAAGGAGGAAACTATGGCTACACCTTC
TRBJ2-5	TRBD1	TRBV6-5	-	CASSRGTGVEETQYF	TGTGCCAGCAGCCGGGGAACAGGGGTAGAGGAGACCCAGTACTTC
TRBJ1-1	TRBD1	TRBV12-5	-	CASGLGQGGNTEAFF	TGTGCTAGTGGTTTGGGACAGGGGGGGAACACTGAAGCTTTCTTT
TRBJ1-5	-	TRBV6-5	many	CASSKTLNSNQPQHF	TGTGCCAGCAGTAAAACTTTGAATAGCAATCAGCCCCAGCATTTT
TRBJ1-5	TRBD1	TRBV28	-	CASSRGQGRQPQHF	TGTGCCAGCAGCCGTGGACAGGGGAGACAGCCCCAGCATTTT
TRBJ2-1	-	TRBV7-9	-	CASSGTTNEQFF	TGTGCCAGCAGTGGGACGACCAATGAGCAGTTCTTC
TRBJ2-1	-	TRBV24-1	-	CATSETREQFF	TGTGCCACCAGTGAGACTCGGGAGCAGTTCTTC
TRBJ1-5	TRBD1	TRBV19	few	CASSMPGQYSNQPQHF	TGTGCCAGTAGTATGCCGGGACAGTATAGCAATCAGCCCCAGCATTTT
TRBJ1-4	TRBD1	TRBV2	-	CASSSGQGLSFNEKLFF	TGTGCCAGCAGCTCGGGACAGGGGCTGTCTTTTAATGAAAAACTGTTTTTT
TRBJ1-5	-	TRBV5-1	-	CASSLGGRLGQPQHF	TGCGCCAGCAGCTTGGGGGGCAGGCTCGGACAGCCCCAGCATTTT
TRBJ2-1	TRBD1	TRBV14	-	CASSQRRQGAYEQFF	TGTGCCAGCAGCCAACGGCGCCAGGGGGCCTATGAGCAGTTCTTC
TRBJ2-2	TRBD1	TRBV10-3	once	CAISVQGEAGELFF	TGTGCCATCAGTGTACAGGGGGAGGCCGGGGAGCTGTTTTTT
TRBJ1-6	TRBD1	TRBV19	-	CASSRLGTGGDSPLHF	TGTGCCAGTAGCCGACTCGGGACAGGGGGCGATTCACCCCTCCACTTT
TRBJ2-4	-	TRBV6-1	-	CASSEESGYRAKNIQYF	TGTGCCAGCAGCGAAGAGTCCGGATACCGAGCCAAAAACATTCAGTACTTC
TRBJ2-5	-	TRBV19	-	CASSQGGFLKTQYF	TGTGCCAGTAGTCAGGGGGGCTTTCTAAAGACCCAGTACTTC
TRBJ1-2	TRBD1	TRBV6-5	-	CASSYGQGGGYTF	TGTGCCAGCAGTTACGGACAGGGGGGTGGCTACACCTTC